Reported below is one T cell receptor beta chain. This specimen comes from a study of blood T cell repertoires in COVID-19. As processed by the authors: Estimated nucleated cell counts came from reference gene primer amplification. The table came from immunoSEQ multiplex PCR; TCRdb's copy has only in-frame clones and leaves some out. V, J and clone size derive from that table, while D and trimming were established from the DNA sequence. Here the sample spans under 100,000 clones, around 80% being singletons. The source is a man between 60 and 75 years old with COVID-19, enrolled during active disease. Input material: peripheral blood.

CDR3 region: CASSLGGKNQPQHF. The CDR3 DNA reads as TGTGCCAGCAGCTTGGGTGGCAAGAATCAGCCCCAGCATTTT. The chain is built from TRBV5-8 and TRBJ1-5; D is unresolved. V was clipped by 0 bases and J by 4 bases, with 8 bases between them. This CDR3 has 14 amino acids. Germline CDR1 and CDR2: SGHTS and YDEGEE.